These T cell receptor beta chains were read from a single sample in a study of regulatory T cells in long-lasting Graves disease. One entry per CDR3 protein, called by TCRdb with MiXCR from the multiplex PCR reads. The profile shows 360,000 or so distinct CDR3 sequences, 12% of them singletons. These data were also filed under a second study, of T cells in Graves' hyperthyroidism and ophthalmopathy.

Specimen: peripheral blood mononuclear cells (PBMCs), collected at new diagnosis, from a patient treated with antithyroid drugs. These receptors were taken from a woman younger than 35 with Graves disease. Each CDR3 is given without its conserved first and last residue.

>TRBJ2-3|TRBV12-3/TRBV12-4
ASSFALAGGPKADTQY
>TRBJ2-2|TRBV2
ASSGKKRLHTGELF
>TRBJ2-2|TRBV6-9
ASSYSITGELF
>TRBJ1-4|TRBV27
ASTTGLFEKLF
>TRBJ1-1|TRBV7-8
ASSLMMQGVTEAF
>TRBJ2-7|TRBV29-1
SVARRSYEQY
>TRBJ2-3|TRBV7-2
ASSLIKGVPTDTQY
>TRBJ2-2|TRBV10-3
AIRPGGGNTGELF
>TRBJ2-5|TRBV4-1
ASSRFKMAETQY
>TRBJ1-5|TRBV7-9
ASSLQGGVNQPQH
>TRBJ2-2|TRBV12-3/TRBV12-4
ASRMTATTGELF
>TRBJ2-1|TRBV14
ASSQGEWSWLNEQF
>TRBJ1-2|TRBV12-3/TRBV12-4
ASSLAGSYGYT
>TRBJ1-2|TRBV14
ASSLTTTGQVVTGYT
>TRBJ2-5|TRBV5-1
ASSRRGRETQY
>TRBJ2-3|TRBV7-8
ASSLSALGLYTDTQY
>TRBJ2-5|TRBV7-2
ASTPRYLGSLKAETQY
>TRBJ2-2|TRBV9
ASTGTRNTGELF
>TRBJ1-3|TRBV7-2
ASSLAAGPSGNTIY
>TRBJ2-6|TRBV7-6
ASSFGETYTAGANVLT
>TRBJ1-2|TRBV30
AISRGNYGYT
>TRBJ2-7|TRBV28
ASTQSPIYEQY
>TRBJ1-5|TRBV20-1
SARSTGGYNQPQH
>TRBJ1-1|TRBV10-3
ATLPGRENTEAF
>TRBJ2-6|TRBV6-1
ASSPWGVPGANVLT
>TRBJ2-5|TRBV28
ASSLSLSYQETQY
>TRBJ1-2|TRBV10-3
AISETDNMYGYT
>TRBJ1-2|TRBV2
ASSDAAFIRGYT
>TRBJ2-1|TRBV7-2
ASSLRADEQF
>TRBJ2-3|TRBV18
ASSMRTQTGTADTQY
>TRBJ2-1|TRBV28
ASSLIGTSGRGDEQF
>TRBJ2-1|TRBV2
ASRYREYNEQF
>TRBJ2-2|TRBV5-1
ASSLGQTTGELF
>TRBJ2-1|TRBV7-3
ASSLGLAGGPGNEQF
>TRBJ2-1|TRBV6-5
ASSYTSGSSNEQF
>TRBJ2-1|TRBV2
ASRQGGIYNEQF
>TRBJ2-2|TRBV24-1
ATGDTGTGNTGELF
>TRBJ1-4|TRBV12-3/TRBV12-4
ASSRTGLTNEKLF
>TRBJ2-7|TRBV20-1
SAPLASGRVYEQY
>TRBJ2-5|TRBV15
ATSSEWVGQETQY
>TRBJ1-4|TRBV4-3
ASSQRAGTGFEKLF
>TRBJ2-1|TRBV6-1
ASSRDRASYNEQF
>TRBJ1-4|TRBV28
ASSLLQWGNEKLF
>TRBJ2-5|TRBV7-9
ASSLLTGQETQY
>TRBJ2-6|TRBV19
ASSIVSFSGANVLT
>TRBJ2-5|TRBV7-9
ASSPIQGMEETQY